The 31 T cell receptor beta chains below all came from one sample that was sequenced in a study of T-cell memory formation after mild COVID-19. Via MiXCR, TCRdb re-called the 5' RACE reads, giving one row per CDR3 protein. The sample has roughly 140,000 distinct CDR3 sequences; 13% to 15% are singletons. The sample taken for sequencing was PBMCs or a T cell subset sorted from them (not recorded which). The receptor source for this set is an adult woman who had mild COVID-19 (a few samples of this study predate the infection). Cell type and time point are not known.

This clonotype was seen more than once but under ten times. The chain is built from TRBV25-1 and TRBJ2-2, with D possibly being TRBD1 (6 bases). The CDR3 runs 12 residues. In germline, CDR1 is MGHDK, CDR2 SYGVNS. Trimming cost V 9 bases and J 6 bases, with 11 bases left between them. CDR3 coding DNA: TGTGCCAGTACAGGGTCGTCCGGGGAGCTGTTTTTT. Its translation: CASTGSSGELFF.

CDR3 sequence: CSVEMHLTDTQYF. The CDR3 DNA follows: TGCAGCGTTGAAATGCACCTCACAGATACGCAGTATTTT. V is TRBV29-1 and J is TRBJ2-3; D remains ambiguous. V lost 2 bases and J 2 bases, leaving 8 bases between the germline ends. The CDR3 totals 13 residues. Germline assignment: CDR1 SQVTM and CDR2 ANQGSEA.

This chain links TRBV15 with TRBJ2-5; D not resolved. In germline, CDR1 is LNHNV, CDR2 YYDKDF (reference sequence). CDR3 size: 13 residues. V gave up 0 bases and J gave up 4 bases, with 6 bases separating them. CDR3 in amino acids: CATSRDRRETQYF. The DNA for the CDR3 is TGTGCCACCAGCAGAGATCGTAGAGAGACCCAGTACTTC.

V and J are TRBV25-1 and TRBJ2-5; a possible D gene is TRBD1 (5 bases). The CDR3 has 12 amino acids. V lost 5 bases and J lost 7, with 11 bases in between. Germline CDR1 and CDR2: MGHDK and SYGVNS. The CDR3 protein is CASSNRIGTQYF. CDR3 DNA sequence: TGTGCCAGCAGTAACAGGATAGGGACCCAGTACTTC.

This clonotype appeared a few times. The V and J genes are TRBV7-3 and TRBJ2-1; 7 nucleotides match TRBD2. Germline assignment: CDR1 SGHTA and CDR2 FQGTGA. The V and J ends lost 2 bases and 0 bases, in that order; junction bases with no gene match: 4. CDR3 size: 16 residues. CDR3 amino acids: CASSLGPGGSYNEQFF. The DNA of the CDR3 is TGTGCCAGCAGCTTAGGGCCGGGGGGCTCCTACAATGAGCAGTTCTTC.

This chain joins TRBV12-3 or TRBV12-4 and TRBJ1-5; 7 nucleotides agree with TRBD1. The CDR3 has 15 amino acids. With 3 bases clipped from V and 6 bases from J, the junction kept 8 bases outside the gene matches. For the CDR3, the DNA is TGTGCCAGCAGTTTTGACTTGACAGGGACTCAGCCCCAGCATTTT. Amino acids: CASSFDLTGTQPQHF.

This clonotype has a count of ten or more. V is TRBV19 and J is TRBJ2-1; D gene ambiguous. CDR1 is LNHDA and CDR2 is SQIVND in the germline V gene (reference sequence). The CDR3 sequence is 14 residues long. Deletions cut 5 bases from V and 3 bases from J, with 11 bases between. DNA for the CDR3: TGTGCCAGTAGTTCAGGCGGCGACTACAATGAGCAGTTCTTC. This encodes CASSSGGDYNEQFF.

The chain carries TRBV29-1 and TRBJ1-2, with 12 bases lining up with TRBD1. Trimming cost V 5 bases and J 7 bases; bases outside gene matches: 8. Germline assignment: CDR1 SQVTM and CDR2 ANQGSEA. This CDR3 is 14 amino acids long. CDR3: CSVFTGTGGLGYTF. DNA of the CDR3: TGCAGCGTTTTTACCGGGACAGGGGGCCTTGGCTACACCTTC.

The chain couples TRBV6-1 to TRBJ1-2; D might be TRBD1 (6 bases). This CDR3 has 15 amino acids. V lost 6 bases to trimming and J lost 8 bases, with 22 bases between them. Germline CDR1 is MNHNS and CDR2 is SASEGT. Here the CDR3 DNA reads TGTGCCAGCAGCGCTGGGACATCCCCTTGGCAAGGCTACACCTTC. This translates into CASSAGTSPWQGYTF.

There are a few counts of this clonotype. The chain carries TRBV7-2 and TRBJ1-4; no clear D gene. Trimming removed 4 bases from V and 0 bases from J, with 9 bases in between. Germline CDR1 reads SGHTA; CDR2 reads FQGNSA. CDR3 size: 15 residues. Here the CDR3 DNA reads TGTGCCAGCAGCTCGGATCTGGCAACTAATGAAAAACTGTTTTTT. This gives the protein CASSSDLATNEKLFF.

The genes are TRBV29-1 and TRBJ1-2; a weak D match, TRBD1 (5 bases). The CDR3 loop spans 11 amino acids. In germline, CDR1 is SQVTM, CDR2 ANQGSEA. Between the trimmed V and J ends, which lost 3 bases and 6 bases, there was a span of 8 bases. Here the CDR3 reads CSVDQGDGYTF. In DNA, the CDR3 is TGCAGCGTTGATCAGGGAGATGGCTACACCTTC. Full variable domain (remainder filled in from reference TRBV29-1 and TRBJ1-2): SAVISQKPSRDICQRGTSLTIQCQVDSQVTMMFWYRQQPGQSLTLIATANQGSEATYESGFVIDKFPISRPNLTFSTLTVSNMSPEDSSIYLCSVDQGDGYTFGSGTRLTVV.

Only a few counts were recorded for this clonotype. The rearrangement uses TRBV3-1 and TRBJ2-2, with a weak D call TRBD2 (8 bases). This CDR3 has 16 amino acids. V shed 4 bases and J shed 7 bases, with 19 bases lying between them. Germline V gives CDR1 LGHDT, CDR2 YNNKEL (reference sequence). The CDR3 protein is CASSLPGRGLGGELFF. DNA of the CDR3: TGTGCCAGCAGCCTCCCCGGGAGGGGGCTCGGCGGGGAGCTGTTTTTT.

The rearrangement joins TRBV6-6 to TRBJ1-1; D is perhaps TRBD1 (6 bases). CDR1 and CDR2 from the germline V gene are MNHNY and SVGAGI (reference sequence). The CDR3 length is 17 residues. V was shortened by 2 bases and J by 4 bases, with 20 bases between the two germline ends. CDR3 protein: CASSYLQGSALGTEAFF. The CDR3 nucleotides read TGTGCCAGCAGTTACCTACAGGGTTCGGCGTTGGGCACTGAAGCTTTCTTT.

This clonotype was counted a few times. CDR3 amino acids: CATRPSPSSYNEQFF. CDR3 DNA: TGTGCCACCAGGCCCAGCCCCTCTAGCTACAATGAGCAGTTCTTC. The chain carries TRBV15 and TRBJ2-1; D gene unclear. Between the trimmed V and J ends, which lost 6 bases and 3 bases, there was a span of 15 bases. The V gene's germline CDR1 is LNHNV and CDR2 YYDKDF (reference sequence). The CDR3 consists of 15 residues.

There are a few counts of this clonotype. The chain recombines TRBV11-2 with TRBJ2-2; TRBD2 matches 10 bases. Germline CDR1 SGHAT, CDR2 FQNNGV. The V and J ends lost 3 bases and 5 bases, in that order; junction bases with no gene match: 6. The CDR3 totals 16 residues. This CDR3 reads CASSFPSGRWTGELFF. Here the CDR3 DNA reads TGTGCCAGCAGCTTCCCTAGCGGGAGATGGACCGGGGAGCTGTTTTTT.

The CDR3 bases are TGTGCCAGCAGCTTGGGGGGAAGAGAGACCCAGTACTTC. The encoded protein is CASSLGGRETQYF. This chain connects TRBV5-6 to TRBJ2-5; no clear D gene. Germline V gene sequence: CDR1 SGHDT, CDR2 YYEEEE. The germline V and J ends were trimmed by 0 bases and 4 bases, with 7 bases remaining between them. The CDR3 consists of 13 residues.

The chain is built from TRBV7-2 and TRBJ2-3; 9 bases match TRBD2. This CDR3 contains 15 residues. The V gene end was trimmed by 3 bases and the J gene end by 4 bases; junction bases not matched to a gene: 5. Germline lookup yields CDR1 SGHTA and CDR2 FQGNSA. In DNA form, the CDR3 reads TGTGCCAGCAGCTTCGGCGGGGGGGCCTCAGATACGCAGTATTTT. Translation gives CASSFGGGASDTQYF.

The rearrangement joins TRBV4-1 to TRBJ2-7; 7 bases align to TRBD1. The germline V gene has CDR1 MGHRA and CDR2 YSYEKL. Trimming took 4 bases from V and 2 from J; bases not matched to a gene: 11. The CDR3 is 16 amino acids. DNA of the CDR3: TGCGCCAGCAGCCCCAATCGGGGACAGCTCACCTACGAGCAGTACTTC. It encodes CASSPNRGQLTYEQYF.

V gene TRBV10-3 combines with J gene TRBJ2-1; D perhaps matches TRBD1 (5 bases). The CDR3 runs 14 residues. V was shortened by 4 bases and J by 4 bases, with 11 bases between the two germline ends. Germline V gene data show CDR1 as ENHRY and CDR2 as SYGVKD. The CDR3 is CAISGGYSYNEQFF. In nucleotides, the CDR3 is TGTGCCATCAGTGGGGGCTACTCGTACAATGAGCAGTTCTTC.

This clonotype was detected many times. This chain uses TRBV24-1 with TRBJ2-1; TRBD2 matches at 8 bases. J gave up 2 bases and V 4 bases, and 6 bases lay outside the gene matches. Germline V gives CDR1 KGHDR, CDR2 SFDVKD. The CDR3 extends over 16 amino acids. Written as DNA, the CDR3 is TGTGCCACCAGTGACCAGCGGGAGTTGCCCTACAATGAGCAGTTCTTC. This translates into CATSDQRELPYNEQFF.

This clonotype has more than one count but fewer than ten. The rearrangement joins TRBV4-1 to TRBJ2-3; TRBD1 is a possible D gene (5 bases). V was trimmed by 1 base and J by 0 bases, leaving 14 bases between them. Germline V gives CDR1 MGHRA, CDR2 YSYEKL. The CDR3 is made up of 17 amino acids. CDR3 protein: CASSQVQGGSSTDTQYF. CDR3 bases: TGCGCCAGCAGCCAAGTCCAGGGTGGTTCAAGCACAGATACGCAGTATTTT.

This clonotype showed up just a few times. CDR3 sequence: CASSLQNTEAFF. The DNA for the CDR3 is TGTGCCAGCAGCTTACAGAACACTGAAGCTTTCTTT. The V and J genes are TRBV7-9 and TRBJ1-1; D is undetermined. The germline V and J ends were trimmed by 2 bases and 1 base, with 2 bases remaining between them. The germline V gene has CDR1 SEHNR and CDR2 FQNEAQ (reference sequence). The CDR3 length is 12 residues. The whole variable domain, filled in from reference TRBV7-9 and TRBJ1-1, reads DTGVSQNPRHKITKRGQNVTFRCDPISEHNRLYWYRQTLGQGPEFLTYFQNEAQLEKSRLLSDRFSAERPKGSFSTLEIQRTEQGDSAMYLCASSLQNTEAFFGQGTRLTVV.

V is TRBV2 and J is TRBJ2-7; either TRBD1 or TRBD2 may fit D (5 bases each). CDR1 and CDR2 (germline): SNHLY, FYNNEI. V was shortened by 5 bases and J by 0 bases, with 14 bases between the two germline ends. The CDR3 loop spans 15 amino acids. The CDR3, as DNA: TGTGCCAGCAGTTCGCGCCGGGACGACTCCTACGAGCAGTACTTC. This encodes CASSSRRDDSYEQYF.

The chain uses TRBV24-1 and TRBJ1-1, with D possibly matching TRBD1 (5 bases). V was clipped by 0 bases and J by 7 bases, with 17 bases between them. This CDR3 has 16 amino acids. CDR1 is KGHDR, CDR2 SFDVKD, per germline. The CDR3 spells CATSDLQLGGVSEAFF. CDR3 nucleotide sequence: TGTGCCACCAGTGATTTGCAGCTGGGGGGGGTTAGTGAAGCTTTCTTT.

This clonotype was seen a handful of times. This chain uses TRBV4-2 with TRBJ1-1, with D maybe TRBD1 (5 bases). Germline V gene sequence: CDR1 LGHNA, CDR2 YNFKEQ. The CDR3 runs to 15 residues. Trimming removed 0 bases from V and 4 bases from J, with 12 bases in between. CDR3 coding DNA: TGTGCCAGCAGCCAAGATGGAATGGGGGGCACTGAAGCTTTCTTT. Protein sequence: CASSQDGMGGTEAFF.

This CDR3 reads CASSTHRTDTQYF. The CDR3 region has the DNA TGTGCCAGCAGCACCCATCGGACAGATACGCAGTATTTT. This chain connects TRBV9 to TRBJ2-3, with no clear D. Germline V lookup: CDR1 SGDLS, CDR2 YYNGEE. This CDR3 spans 13 amino acids. Trimming took 4 bases from V and 3 from J, leaving 9 bases between them.

The genes are TRBV18 and TRBJ2-5; TRBD2 agrees at 9 bases. This CDR3 region has 17 residues. The V gene's germline CDR1 is KGHSH and CDR2 LQKENI. Trimming cost V 1 base and J 3 bases; bases outside gene matches: 9. The CDR3 DNA is TGTGCCAGCTCACCACTCTTCCTAGCGGGGACGGAAGAGACCCAGTACTTC. Translated: CASSPLFLAGTEETQYF.

The sample holds many counts of this clonotype. The J gene is TRBJ2-1, the V gene TRBV5-1, with 9 bases identical to TRBD2. The CDR3 loop spans 16 amino acids. The germline gives CDR1 SGHRS, CDR2 YFSETQ. Trimming cost V 3 bases and J 5 bases; bases outside gene matches: 9. The CDR3, as DNA: TGCGCCAGCAGCTACCTTGAACTAGCGGGCCACAATGAGCAGTTCTTC. It specifies CASSYLELAGHNEQFF. Together with reference TRBV5-1 and TRBJ2-1, the CDR3 gives the full variable domain: KAGVTQTPRYLIKTRGQQVTLSCSPISGHRSVSWYQQTPGQGLQFLFEYFSETQRNKGNFPGRFSGRQFSNSRSEMNVSTLELGDSALYLCASSYLELAGHNEQFFGPGTRLTVL.

This clonotype has just a few counts. The genes are TRBV7-2 and TRBJ1-2; TRBD1 matches at 9 bases. After removal of 3 bases from V and 3 bases from J, the junction contained 5 bases not matched to a gene. This CDR3 is built from 15 residues. CDR1 and CDR2 from the germline V gene are SGHTA and FQGNSA. In DNA form, the CDR3 reads TGTGCCAGCAGCTTCCCGGGACAGGGATACTATGGCTACACCTTC. Encoded protein: CASSFPGQGYYGYTF.

The chain carries TRBV19 and TRBJ1-1; no firm D call. CDR1 LNHDA and CDR2 SQIVND come from the germline V gene (reference sequence). The CDR3 has 13 amino acids. V was pared by 3 bases and J by 4 bases, with 9 bases between. The CDR3: CASSIDYPTEAFF. The CDR3 DNA is TGTGCCAGTAGTATTGACTACCCCACTGAAGCTTTCTTT. Filled out from reference TRBV19 and TRBJ1-1, the complete variable domain reads DGGITQSPKYLFRKEGQNVTLSCEQNLNHDAMYWYRQDPGQGLRLIYYSQIVNDFQKGDIAEGYSVSREKKESFPLTVTSAQKNPTAFYLCASSIDYPTEAFFGQGTRLTVV.

This rearrangement joins TRBV20-1 to TRBJ2-5; 7 bases agree with TRBD2. The germline gives CDR1 DFQATT, CDR2 SNEGSKA (reference sequence). The V and J ends lost 0 bases and 1 base, in that order; junction bases with no gene match: 14. The CDR3 length is 18 residues. CDR3 region: CSARDRTWAGASQETQYF. In DNA form, the CDR3 reads TGCAGTGCTAGAGATCGCACTTGGGCGGGAGCGTCCCAAGAGACCCAGTACTTC.